This T cell receptor beta chain originates from a study of metastatic and nonmetastatic thyroid tumors. This clone appeared many times. This CDR3 is built from 16 residues. Germline V gene lookup returns CDR1 LGHDT and CDR2 YNNKEL (reference sequence). After removal of 1 base from V and 8 bases from J, the junction contained 8 bases not matched to a gene. None of the patients had undergone any treatment ahead of thyroid surgery. MiXCR re-clonotyped the PCR reads for TCRdb. This sample has 20,000 to 25,000 clones, with around 15% found just once. The sequence was obtained from a female donor with papillary thyroid cancer or a benign thyroid nodule (not recorded which). Some clones in this sample may be carry-over from other donors' samples. The sequenced sample consisted of blood. The chain combines TRBV3-1 with TRBJ2-1, with 10 bases matching TRBD2. DNA for the CDR3: TGTGCCAGCAGCCAAGGCCTCAGCGGGAGGGCCGATGAGCAGTTCTTC. The encoded protein is CASSQGLSGRADEQFF.